A single sample is the source of the 29 T cell receptor beta chains below, sequenced in a study of cytomegalovirus exposure and HLA in healthy donors. Only in-frame clones appear in the TCRdb table, and some are missing; sequencing was by immunoSEQ multiplex PCR. This sample carries over 250,000 clones, approximately 86% of them seen once, and the ten largest clones take over 0.95%. Specimen: PBMCs. These receptors were collected from a woman between 18 and 29 years old in good health and CMV-seronegative.

This clone was seen more than once but under ten times. The chain is built from TRBV30 and TRBJ2-7, with TRBD1 matching 8 bases. The CDR3 totals 11 residues. CDR1 is GTSNPN and CDR2 is SVGIG in the germline V gene (reference sequence). V trimming: 7 bases; J trimming: 2 bases; junction bases outside the gene matches: 1. The DNA of the CDR3 is TGTGCCTCGACAGGGGCCTACGAGCAGTACTTC. Residues: CASTGAYEQYF.

The chain carries TRBV28 and TRBJ2-2; 9 nucleotides match TRBD1. CDR1 is MDHEN, CDR2 SYDVKM, per germline. J gave up 7 bases and V 8 bases, and 14 bases lay outside the gene matches. This CDR3 contains 16 residues. CDR3 amino acids: CASATPGQGRSGELFF. CDR3 nucleotides: TGTGCCAGCGCGACCCCGGGACAGGGACGTAGCGGGGAGCTGTTTTTT.

This chain joins TRBV11-2 and TRBJ2-7, with TRBD1 matching 9 bases. V lost 5 bases, J lost 5 bases, and 7 bases stayed unmatched. CDR3 length equals 14 residues. Germline lookup yields CDR1 SGHAT and CDR2 FQNNGV. The CDR3: CASSTRDRDHEQYF. Written as DNA, the CDR3 is TGTGCCAGCAGCACGCGGGACAGGGACCACGAGCAGTACTTC.

This clone was recorded only once. As DNA, the CDR3 is TGTGCCAGCAGAAGCCTTAGGAACACTGAAGCTTTCTTT. The encoded protein is CASRSLRNTEAFF. The chain is built from TRBV2 and TRBJ1-1; D call uncertain. The CDR3 length is 13 residues. V was trimmed by 6 bases and J by 1 base, leaving 9 bases between them. Germline V gene lookup returns CDR1 SNHLY and CDR2 FYNNEI.

The chain combines TRBV7-9 with TRBJ2-7; the D gene is possibly TRBD1 (6 bases). Looked up from germline, CDR1 is SEHNR and CDR2 is FQNEAQ (reference sequence). The V end was cut by 6 bases, the J end by 3 bases, with 12 bases between. The CDR3 is 13 amino acids. This CDR3 reads CASRTGTNYEQYF. The CDR3 bases are TGTGCCAGCAGAACCGGGACAAACTACGAGCAGTACTTC.

The chain is built from TRBV5-5 and TRBJ1-5; no firm D call. The CDR3 has 13 amino acids. The V gene's germline CDR1 is SGHKS and CDR2 YYEKEE (reference sequence). V dropped 6 bases and J dropped 5 bases, with 12 bases sitting between them. The DNA for the CDR3 is TGTGCCAGCAAACTAACGGTGGATCAGCCCCAGCATTTT. It is translated as CASKLTVDQPQHF.

The rearrangement uses TRBV6-1 and TRBJ2-1; TRBD2 matches at 10 bases. V was clipped by 5 bases and J by 0 bases; unmatched bases: 1. CDR1 and CDR2 from the germline V gene are MNHNS and SASEGT. CDR3 size: 15 residues. CDR3 DNA sequence: TGTGCCAGCAGTCCTAGCGGGAGCTCCTACAATGAGCAGTTCTTC. Protein product: CASSPSGSSYNEQFF.

The chain is built from TRBV18 and TRBJ2-7; D possibly corresponds to TRBD2 (6 bases). This CDR3 region has 15 residues. V lost 1 base and J 6 bases, leaving 16 bases between the germline ends. The germline V gene encodes CDR1 KGHSH and CDR2 LQKENI. In DNA, the CDR3 is TGTGCCAGCTCACCACGGGGGGACTCGGCGTTCGAGCAGTACTTC. Its translation is CASSPRGDSAFEQYF.

This clone showed up just once. The rearrangement links TRBV11-2 to TRBJ1-6; no definite D call. The length of the CDR3 is 16 residues. CDR1 and CDR2 from the germline V gene are SGHAT and FQNNGV. V was clipped by 1 base and J by 0 bases, with 7 bases between them. This CDR3 reads CASSLGLSSYNSPLHF. The CDR3 DNA follows: TGTGCCAGCAGCTTAGGGCTCAGCTCCTATAATTCACCCCTCCACTTT.

V usage is TRBV2 and J usage is TRBJ1-1, with TRBD1 matching 9 bases. Trimming took 4 bases from V and 4 from J; bases not matched to a gene: 7. From germline, CDR1 is SNHLY and CDR2 FYNNEI. The CDR3 covers 15 residues. As DNA, the CDR3 is TGTGCCAGCAGTGGCGGACAGGGGAGCGCCACTGAAGCTTTCTTT. Protein product: CASSGGQGSATEAFF.

This clone was seen more than once but under ten times. The V call is TRBV27, the J call TRBJ2-7; D is perhaps TRBD1 (5 bases). V was shortened by 2 bases and J by 3 bases, with 11 bases between the two germline ends. Germline loops: CDR1 MNHEY, CDR2 SMNVEV (reference sequence). This CDR3 has 14 amino acids. This CDR3 is CASSLMGPVYEQYF. CDR3 DNA sequence: TGTGCCAGCAGTTTAATGGGGCCCGTCTACGAGCAGTACTTC.

The chain combines TRBV28 with TRBJ1-2; D perhaps matches TRBD1 (6 bases). This CDR3 comprises 15 residues. Trimming cost V 7 bases and J 4 bases, with 19 bases left between them. CDR1 is MDHEN and CDR2 is SYDVKM in the germline V gene. The CDR3 region has the DNA TGTGCCAGCACCGCCTCGGGGGGGCTCGTCTATGGCTACACCTTC. Translation gives CASTASGGLVYGYTF.

The V gene is TRBV27, the J gene TRBJ1-5; D perhaps matches TRBD1 (6 bases). The ends were cut back, 2 bases at V and 1 base at J, with 15 bases in the middle. CDR1 is MNHEY and CDR2 is SMNVEV in the germline V gene (reference sequence). The length of the CDR3 is 17 residues. CDR3 nucleotide sequence: TGTGCCAGCAGTTTACAGCAGGGGCCCGGGAGCAATCAGCCCCAGCATTTT. Translated, it gives CASSLQQGPGSNQPQHF.

The genes are TRBV19 and TRBJ1-1; 7 bases match TRBD1. V shed 2 bases and J 0 bases; nucleotides not matched to a gene: 6. CDR1 is LNHDA and CDR2 is SQIVND in the germline V gene (reference sequence). CDR3 length equals 16 residues. This CDR3 reads CASSIIGTDMNTEAFF. In DNA, the CDR3 is TGTGCCAGTAGTATAATTGGGACAGACATGAACACTGAAGCTTTCTTT.

This clone was detected once. The chain has TRBV10-2 and TRBJ1-1; no clear D. The CDR3 has 15 amino acids. V lost 5 bases to trimming and J lost 2 bases, with 15 bases between them. Germline CDR1 is WSHSY and CDR2 is SAAADI. CDR3: CASSPFAEANTEAFF. The CDR3 bases are TGCGCCAGCAGTCCCTTTGCGGAGGCCAACACTGAAGCTTTCTTT.

About this clone: A read error may explain this, as a much larger clone is one base away. The V gene is TRBV5-1, the J gene TRBJ2-4, with 10 bases identical to TRBD1. The CDR3 loop spans 14 amino acids. The V and J ends lost 4 bases and 6 bases, in that order; junction bases with no gene match: 4. Per the germline V gene, CDR1 is SGHRS and CDR2 is YFSETQ. The CDR3 bases are TGCGCCAGCAGCCTCGGACAGGGGGGAAACATTCAGTACTTC. This codes for CASSLGQGGNIQYF.

The CDR3 DNA sequence: TGCGCCAGCAGCTTCCTACCGCTAGGCTCCTACGAGCAGTACTTC. It translates to CASSFLPLGSYEQYF. This chain connects TRBV5-1 to TRBJ2-7; D uncertain. Germline CDR1 reads SGHRS; CDR2 reads YFSETQ. The germline V and J ends were trimmed by 2 bases and 0 bases, with 12 bases remaining between them. The CDR3 runs 15 residues.

This clone was seen just once. The genes are TRBV25-1 and TRBJ1-4, with TRBD1 as a possible D gene (6 bases). V dropped 6 bases and J dropped 7 bases, with 15 bases sitting between them. CDR3 length equals 14 residues. Looked up from germline, CDR1 is MGHDK and CDR2 is SYGVNS. CDR3 loop: CASSVDSWGEKLFF. The CDR3 DNA reads TGTGCCAGCAGCGTGGACAGCTGGGGTGAAAAACTGTTTTTT.

J is TRBJ1-5 and V is TRBV6-1; D is perhaps TRBD1 (6 bases). Germline loops: CDR1 MNHNS, CDR2 SASEGT. V was pared by 2 bases and J by 1 base, with 18 bases between. The length of the CDR3 is 18 residues. The CDR3 DNA reads as TGTGCCAGCAGTGAAATTGTACAGGGTCGTTTCAGCAATCAGCCCCAGCATTTT. It specifies CASSEIVQGRFSNQPQHF.

The CDR3 loop is CASSLVAGPPSGYTF. The CDR3 bases are TGCGCCAGCAGCTTGGTCGCAGGGCCGCCCTCGGGCTACACCTTC. V and J are TRBV5-1 and TRBJ1-2; D perhaps matches TRBD1 (5 bases). CDR1 SGHRS and CDR2 YFSETQ come from the germline V gene. This CDR3 spans 15 amino acids. V dropped 0 bases and J dropped 8 bases, with 17 bases sitting between them. The full variable domain, its missing parts supplied by reference TRBV5-1 and TRBJ1-2, is KAGVTQTPRYLIKTRGQQVTLSCSPISGHRSVSWYQQTPGQGLQFLFEYFSETQRNKGNFPGRFSGRQFSNSRSEMNVSTLELGDSALYLCASSLVAGPPSGYTFGSGTRLTVV.

This chain joins TRBV25-1 and TRBJ1-1, with 7 nucleotides matching TRBD1. The CDR3 is 15 residues long. Trimming took 3 bases from V and 1 from J; bases not matched to a gene: 5. In germline, CDR1 is MGHDK, CDR2 SYGVNS. CDR3 sequence reads: CASSEEGAGNTEAFF. The CDR3 DNA reads as TGTGCCAGCAGTGAGGAGGGGGCCGGGAACACTGAAGCTTTCTTT.

CDR3: CASSSSGTALYEQYF. The CDR3 nucleotides are TGTGCCAGCAGCTCCTCCGGGACAGCCCTTTACGAGCAGTACTTC. V gene TRBV9 combines with J gene TRBJ2-7; 7 nucleotides line up with TRBD1. The CDR3 has 15 residues. With V trimmed by 4 bases and J by 4 bases, 11 bases remained unmatched. CDR1 and CDR2 (germline): SGDLS, YYNGEE.

V is TRBV19 and J is TRBJ1-1, with D uncertain. The CDR3 covers 11 residues. Trimming pared 11 bases from V and 1 base from J, leaving 8 bases between. Germline CDR1 LNHDA, CDR2 SQIVND (reference sequence). DNA for the CDR3: TGTGCCGCTTACAGGAACACTGAAGCTTTCTTT. It specifies CAAYRNTEAFF. The full variable domain, its missing parts supplied by reference TRBV19 and TRBJ1-1, is DGGITQSPKYLFRKEGQNVTLSCEQNLNHDAMYWYRQDPGQGLRLIYYSQIVNDFQKGDIAEGYSVSREKKESFPLTVTSAQKNPTAFYLCAAYRNTEAFFGQGTRLTVV.

The DNA of the CDR3 is TGCAGCGTTGACCAGGGGTTTAACTATGGCTACACCTTC. Protein product: CSVDQGFNYGYTF. The chain has TRBV29-1 and TRBJ1-2, with D possibly TRBD1 on 6 matching bases. The CDR3 covers 13 residues. Trimming pared 3 bases from V and 1 base from J, leaving 9 bases between. Germline V gene lookup returns CDR1 SQVTM and CDR2 ANQGSEA. The variable domain in full, with the rest retrieved from reference TRBV29-1 and TRBJ1-2, is SAVISQKPSRDICQRGTSLTIQCQVDSQVTMMFWYRQQPGQSLTLIATANQGSEATYESGFVIDKFPISRPNLTFSTLTVSNMSPEDSSIYLCSVDQGFNYGYTFGSGTRLTVV.

CDR3 in amino acids: CASSGSGTGGKYGYTF. DNA of the CDR3: TGTGCCAGCAGTGGATCCGGGACAGGGGGAAAGTATGGCTACACCTTC. This sequence joins TRBV2 and TRBJ1-2; 11 bases line up with TRBD1. Per germline, CDR1 SNHLY and CDR2 FYNNEI. V lost 4 bases, J lost 5 bases, and 9 bases stayed unmatched. CDR3 size: 16 residues.

Details on this clone: Other DNA sequences in the same sample also yield this CDR3. The chain carries TRBV9 and TRBJ2-7; 11 bases fit TRBD2. With V trimmed by 4 bases and J by 1 base, 4 bases remained unmatched. CDR1 SGDLS and CDR2 YYNGEE come from the germline V gene. The CDR3 is made up of 15 amino acids. The CDR3 sequence: CASSLTSGRSYEQYF. The CDR3 coding sequence is TGTGCCAGCAGCCTTACTAGCGGGAGATCCTACGAGCAGTACTTC. The whole variable domain, filled in from reference TRBV9 and TRBJ2-7, reads DSGVTQTPKHLITATGQRVTLRCSPRSGDLSVYWYQQSLDQGLQFLIQYYNGEERAKGNILERFSAQQFPDLHSELNLSSLELGDSALYFCASSLTSGRSYEQYFGPGTRLTVT.

CDR3 DNA: TGTGCCAGCAGCTTAGCGGGGACTCCCACAGATACGCAGTATTTT. It encodes CASSLAGTPTDTQYF. The rearrangement uses TRBV11-3 and TRBJ2-3, with D perhaps TRBD2 (6 bases). This CDR3 spans 15 amino acids. Germline lookup yields CDR1 SGHNT and CDR2 YENEEA. Trimming stripped 1 base from V and 2 bases from J, with 10 bases between.

The chain recombines TRBV2 with TRBJ2-7, with D uncertain. Trimming shortened V by 0 bases and J by 0 bases, and 6 bases separated the two germline ends. The CDR3 spans 14 residues. The germline CDR1 and CDR2 sequences are SNHLY and FYNNEI. The CDR3 sequence: CASSEASSSYEQYF. CDR3 nucleotides: TGTGCCAGCAGTGAAGCTAGCAGCTCCTACGAGCAGTACTTC.

This clone is a singleton in its sample. This chain connects TRBV10-1 to TRBJ1-1, with D perhaps matching TRBD1 (6 bases). Germline V lookup: CDR1 WNHNN, CDR2 SYGVQD (reference sequence). V lost 5 bases and J 5 bases, leaving 15 bases between the germline ends. The length of the CDR3 is 14 residues. The CDR3 region has the DNA TGCGCCAGCAGTCCTTATGACAGGAGTACTGAAGCTTTCTTT. Its translation: CASSPYDRSTEAFF.